The 25 T cell receptor beta chains presented below share a single source sample, sequenced in a study of blood T cell repertoires in COVID-19. Repertoires were generated with immunoSEQ multiplex PCR, while TCRdb's copy carries only in-frame clones and drops some. The sample yields approximately 75,000 clones, around four fifths seen once. Material: peripheral blood. The receptors originated from a woman of 80 years or more with acute or convalescent COVID-19.

V gene TRBV6-4 combines with J gene TRBJ2-1; TRBD1 is a possible D gene (5 bases). This CDR3 is built from 15 residues. The ends were cut back, 3 bases at V and 0 bases at J, with 9 bases in the middle. Germline V lookup: CDR1 MRHNA, CDR2 SNTAGT. CDR3 region: CASSEGPSSYNEQFF. In DNA form, the CDR3 reads TGTGCCAGCAGTGAGGGGCCGAGCTCCTACAATGAGCAGTTCTTC.

A word on this clone: The junction departs from germline at one end; a sequencing error may be responsible. The V and J genes are TRBV5-6 and TRBJ1-2; D is undetermined. The germline CDR1 and CDR2 sequences are SGHDT and YYEEEE. This CDR3 has 12 amino acids. CDR3 nucleotide sequence: TGTGCCAGCAGTTACCCGAACTCTGGCTACACCTTC. Its protein is CASSYPNSGYTF.

This chain joins TRBV18 and TRBJ2-7, with 7 bases matching TRBD1. CDR1 and CDR2 (germline): KGHSH, LQKENI. The length of the CDR3 is 13 residues. With V trimmed by 6 bases and J by 3 bases, 5 bases remained unmatched. CDR3 in amino acids: CASSLGQHYEQYF. The CDR3 bases are TGTGCCAGCTCCCTGGGACAGCACTACGAGCAGTACTTC. Full variable domain (outside the CDR3, taken from reference TRBV18 and TRBJ2-7): NAGVMQNPRHLVRRRGQEARLRCSPMKGHSHVYWYRQLPEEGLKFMVYLQKENIIDESGMPKERFSAEFPKEGPSILRIQQVVRGDSAAYFCASSLGQHYEQYFGPGTRLTVT.

The chain combines TRBV7-8 with TRBJ1-2, with unresolved D. Trimming removed 0 bases at V and 0 bases at J, with 11 bases between. Looked up from germline, CDR1 is SGHVS and CDR2 is FQNEAQ. The CDR3 totals 16 residues. Here the CDR3 DNA reads TGTGCCAGCAGCTTAGCGCGCGGGGAGGCTAACTATGGCTACACCTTC. Amino acids: CASSLARGEANYGYTF.

This clone was counted only a few times. This chain links TRBV7-3 with TRBJ1-6; D is perhaps TRBD1 (6 bases). The CDR3 totals 14 residues. The germline gives CDR1 SGHTA, CDR2 FQGTGA. V lost 3 bases to trimming and J lost 7 bases, with 10 bases between them. The CDR3 spells CASSLNRANSPLHF. The CDR3 nucleotides are TGTGCCAGCAGCTTGAACAGGGCCAATTCACCCCTCCACTTT.

CDR3 sequence reads: CASSQDTDRGGTEAFF. In nucleotides, the CDR3 is TGTGCCAGCAGCCAAGACACGGACAGGGGGGGCACTGAAGCTTTCTTT. This chain joins TRBV14 and TRBJ1-1; 10 bases map to TRBD1. Germline values: CDR1 SGHDN, CDR2 FVKESK. V lost 0 bases and J lost 4; bases outside the gene matches: 5. This CDR3 comprises 16 residues.

The chain carries TRBV5-1 and TRBJ1-1; 8 bases are a match to TRBD1. The trim removed 3 bases at V and 2 bases at J, leaving 6 bases unmatched. Germline CDR1 SGHRS, CDR2 YFSETQ. This CDR3 spans 15 amino acids. CDR3 DNA: TGCGCCAGCAGCTGGACAGGGCCGGGAAACACTGAAGCTTTCTTT. It is translated as CASSWTGPGNTEAFF.

J is TRBJ1-2 and V is TRBV23-1, with D possibly matching TRBD1 (5 bases). TRBV23-1 is treated as an ORF (open reading frame) with a function not yet certain. V lost 10 bases, J lost 2 bases, and 14 bases lay in between. This CDR3 spans 13 amino acids. The CDR3 DNA reads as TGCGCCACGACGATACAGGAGAACTATGGCTACACCTTC. It codes for CATTIQENYGYTF.

The chain combines TRBV5-6 with TRBJ1-2; 8 bases line up with TRBD1. The CDR3 length is 16 residues. CDR1 and CDR2 (germline): SGHDT, YYEEEE. The trim removed 6 bases at V and 7 bases at J, leaving 17 bases unmatched. CDR3 sequence (DNA): TGTGCCAGCACGGGGGCAGGGGGCGAATATCTTGGTGGCTACACCTTC. This codes for CASTGAGGEYLGGYTF.

The chain links TRBV4-1 to TRBJ2-5; tentatively, D is TRBD2 (6 bases). The CDR3 loop spans 16 amino acids. Trimming removed 0 bases at V and 7 bases at J, with 18 bases between. The germline gives CDR1 MGHRA, CDR2 YSYEKL. CDR3 nucleotide sequence: TGCGCCAGCAGCCAAGATACGACTAGGGTGGAAGGGACCCAGTACTTC. Amino acids: CASSQDTTRVEGTQYF.

The rearrangement joins TRBV24-1 to TRBJ2-5; 7 positions agree with TRBD2. The length of the CDR3 is 16 residues. Trimming at V came to 4 bases and at J to 3 bases, leaving 10 bases not matched to a gene. Germline V gene lookup returns CDR1 KGHDR and CDR2 SFDVKD. This CDR3 is CATSDQTSRLKETQYF. For the CDR3, the DNA is TGTGCCACCAGTGACCAGACTAGCAGACTTAAAGAGACCCAGTACTTC.

The chain has TRBV18 and TRBJ2-2, with 8 bases aligning to TRBD2. Germline V gives CDR1 KGHSH, CDR2 LQKENI. J was trimmed by 4 bases and V by 3 bases; bases with no gene match: 7. CDR3 length equals 16 residues. CDR3 DNA sequence: TGTGCCAGCTCACCGAATATAGCGGGACCCACCGGGGAGCTGTTTTTT. It yields the protein CASSPNIAGPTGELFF.

The CDR3, as DNA: TGTGCCAGCAGTTTAGGGCCCCTTGGGGCGAACACTGAAGCTTTCTTT. This sequence encodes CASSLGPLGANTEAFF. The gene calls are TRBV28 and TRBJ1-1; possibly TRBD1 for D (5 bases). V was clipped by 2 bases and J by 1 base, with 14 bases between them. The CDR3 loop spans 16 amino acids. Germline CDR1 is MDHEN and CDR2 is SYDVKM. The whole variable domain, remainder taken from reference TRBV28 and TRBJ1-1, is DVKVTQSSRYLVKRTGEKVFLECVQDMDHENMFWYRQDPGLGLRLIYFSYDVKMKEKGDIPEGYSVSREKKERFSLILESASTNQTSMYLCASSLGPLGANTEAFFGQGTRLTVV.

This clone was observed once. The CDR3 loop is CASSNAGLAGKSNEQFF. CDR3 nucleotide sequence: TGTGCCAGCAGTAACGCCGGACTAGCGGGGAAGAGCAATGAGCAGTTCTTC. The chain links TRBV5-4 to TRBJ2-1, with 12 bases fitting TRBD2. The ends lost 5 bases at V and 6 bases at J; junction bases unmatched: 12. Germline CDR1 SGHNT, CDR2 YYREEE (reference sequence). CDR3 size: 17 residues.

The rearrangement links TRBV11-3 to TRBJ2-1; no firm D call. Deletions cut 5 bases from V and 4 bases from J, with 15 bases between. The CDR3 totals 15 residues. CDR1 and CDR2 from the germline V gene are SGHNT and YENEEA. The DNA for the CDR3 is TGTGCCAGCAGCCCTAACTCTTTGTGGTACAATGAGCAGTTCTTC. Residues: CASSPNSLWYNEQFF.

This chain links TRBV5-1 with TRBJ1-5, with 7 bases fitting TRBD1. From germline, CDR1 is SGHRS and CDR2 YFSETQ. J gave up 6 bases and V 0 bases, and 6 bases lay outside the gene matches. CDR3 size: 15 residues. The CDR3 sequence: CASSLDSGGSQPQHF. The CDR3 bases are TGCGCCAGCAGCTTGGATTCAGGGGGGAGTCAGCCCCAGCATTTT.

This chain joins TRBV4-1 and TRBJ1-4, with D possibly matching TRBD1 (5 bases). The germline CDR1 and CDR2 sequences are MGHRA and YSYEKL. CDR3 length: 15 amino acids. With 1 base removed from V and 7 bases from J, the gap between germline ends came to 13 bases. CDR3 DNA sequence: TGCGCCAGCAGCCAAGGGCAGGGCGACGGTGAAAAACTGTTTTTT. It codes for CASSQGQGDGEKLFF.

The genes are TRBV18 and TRBJ2-5; D not resolved. Between the trimmed V and J ends, which lost 6 bases and 0 bases, there was a span of 8 bases. This CDR3 spans 13 amino acids. Germline CDR1 KGHSH, CDR2 LQKENI. The CDR3 region is CASSSVYQETQYF. CDR3 in DNA: TGTGCCAGCTCCTCAGTGTACCAAGAGACCCAGTACTTC. The whole variable domain, filled in from reference TRBV18 and TRBJ2-5, reads NAGVMQNPRHLVRRRGQEARLRCSPMKGHSHVYWYRQLPEEGLKFMVYLQKENIIDESGMPKERFSAEFPKEGPSILRIQQVVRGDSAAYFCASSSVYQETQYFGPGTRLLVL.

This chain links TRBV7-9 with TRBJ1-2; the D gene is possibly TRBD1 (6 bases). Germline V gene lookup returns CDR1 SEHNR and CDR2 FQNEAQ (reference sequence). This CDR3 contains 15 residues. The V end lost 4 bases, the J end lost 4 bases, and 16 bases lay between the germline ends. This chain's CDR3 is CASSSATGPRYGYTF. CDR3 sequence (DNA): TGTGCCAGCAGCTCTGCGACAGGACCCCGCTATGGCTACACCTTC.

This clone showed up just a few times. V and J are TRBV7-9 and TRBJ1-3; the D is unclear. This CDR3 has 15 residues. Trimming removed 3 bases from V and 0 bases from J, with 9 bases in between. Germline V gives CDR1 SEHNR, CDR2 FQNEAQ (reference sequence). The CDR3 sequence is CASSLRGDSGNTIYF. In DNA form, the CDR3 reads TGTGCCAGCAGCTTGCGGGGAGACTCTGGAAACACCATATATTTT.

The genes are TRBV10-2 and TRBJ1-3, with no clear D. The ends were cut back, 2 bases at V and 3 bases at J, with 5 bases in the middle. Germline loops: CDR1 WSHSY, CDR2 SAAADI. The CDR3 length is 13 residues. The CDR3 DNA reads TGCGCCAGCAGTGAGGAGTTTGGAAACACCATATATTTT. It encodes CASSEEFGNTIYF.

This chain links TRBV7-8 with TRBJ2-5; tentative D call: TRBD2 (5 bases). V lost 5 bases and J lost 2, with 9 bases in between. CDR1 and CDR2 from the germline V gene are SGHVS and FQNEAQ. CDR3 length: 13 residues. CDR3 bases: TGTGCCAGCAGCCGCGGACTGCAAGAGACCCAGTACTTC. This translates into CASSRGLQETQYF.

The chain couples TRBV6-5 to TRBJ1-5; D remains unclear. CDR3 length equals 13 residues. CDR1 is MNHEY and CDR2 is SVGAGI in the germline V gene. V gave up 3 bases and J gave up 3 bases, with 6 bases separating them. The CDR3 sequence is CASSYRNNQPQHF. CDR3 bases: TGTGCCAGCAGTTATAGAAACAATCAGCCCCAGCATTTT.

This clone came up once. This chain joins TRBV18 and TRBJ2-2; possible D gene TRBD1, 5 bases. V was cut by 1 base and J by 3 bases, with 9 bases left in between. Per the germline V gene, CDR1 is KGHSH and CDR2 is LQKENI. This CDR3 is 15 amino acids long. The CDR3, as DNA: TGTGCCAGCTCACCACGTATAGGGGACACCGGGGAGCTGTTTTTT. It encodes CASSPRIGDTGELFF.

The chain couples TRBV6-1 to TRBJ1-2; D gene unclear. The CDR3 has 12 amino acids. Trimming shortened V by 3 bases and J by 7 bases, and 9 bases separated the two germline ends. Looked up from germline, CDR1 is MNHNS and CDR2 is SASEGT. This CDR3 is CASSDLAFGYTF. In DNA, the CDR3 is TGTGCCAGCAGTGATTTGGCATTTGGCTACACCTTC.